The 26 T cell receptor beta chains presented below share a single source sample, sequenced in a study of blood T cell repertoires in COVID-19. Produced via immunoSEQ multiplex PCR; TCRdb's table is partial and in-frame only. The sample records about 120,000 clones, over 75% being singletons. Sequencing used peripheral blood. These receptors were collected from a man between 50 and 59 years old with acute or convalescent COVID-19.

This clone was seen only a few times. The CDR3 DNA reads TGTGCCAGCAGCACTAGACAGGGATCCTACGAGCAGTACTTC. It codes for CASSTRQGSYEQYF. This chain uses TRBV5-8 with TRBJ2-7; TRBD1 aligns across 7 bases. The J segment lost 1 base and the V segment lost 4 bases, leaving 5 bases of the junction unmatched. Germline V gene data show CDR1 as SGHTS and CDR2 as YDEGEE. The CDR3 covers 14 residues.

The rearrangement links TRBV19 to TRBJ2-5; maybe TRBD1 (5 bases). With 4 bases removed from V and 2 bases from J, the gap between germline ends came to 8 bases. There are 13 residues in the CDR3. Germline V gene lookup returns CDR1 LNHDA and CDR2 SQIVND (reference sequence). The CDR3 here is CASSNQGQETQYF. The CDR3 DNA reads as TGTGCCAGTAGTAACCAGGGACAAGAGACCCAGTACTTC.

The genes are TRBV6-5 and TRBJ2-3; TRBD2 is a possible D gene (5 bases). CDR3 length: 14 amino acids. Looked up from germline, CDR1 is MNHEY and CDR2 is SVGAGI. The V end lost 7 bases, the J end lost 3 bases, and 14 bases lay between the germline ends. As DNA, the CDR3 is TGTGCCAGCAAGGCTAGCCTCCTGACAGATACGCAGTATTTT. Protein: CASKASLLTDTQYF.

The chain couples TRBV29-1 to TRBJ2-1; the match to TRBD1 covers 9 bases. The length of the CDR3 is 14 residues. CDR1 is SQVTM, CDR2 ANQGSEA, per germline. Germline trimming cut 1 base from V and 9 bases from J; bases unmatched to any gene: 7. The CDR3 sequence: CSVEARDRESEQFF. Written as DNA, the CDR3 is TGCAGCGTTGAAGCCCGGGACAGGGAGAGTGAGCAGTTCTTC.

V usage is TRBV21-1 and J usage is TRBJ1-1; the tabulated D call, TRBD1, remains unverified against the DNA. TRBV21-1 is a pseudogene segment. This CDR3 spans 15 amino acids. CDR3 coding DNA: TGTGCCAGCAGCAAAACTACAGGGGGGGTGGAAAAAGCTTTCTTT. This encodes CASSKTTGGVEKAFF.

This sequence joins TRBV9 and TRBJ2-1; 8 bases map to TRBD2. Per germline, CDR1 SGDLS and CDR2 YYNGEE. This CDR3 has 17 residues. V lost 0 bases and J lost 4; bases outside the gene matches: 9. DNA for the CDR3: TGTGCCAGCAGCGTAGGTCCTAGCGGGTCCTCATACAATGAGCAGTTCTTC. Translated: CASSVGPSGSSYNEQFF.

The chain's CDR3 is CASSQGATEAFF. In nucleotides, the CDR3 is TGTGCCAGCAGCCAAGGCGCCACTGAAGCTTTCTTT. V is TRBV3-1 (or the pseudogene TRBV3-2) and J is TRBJ1-1; D gene uncertain. The V end was cut by 1 base, the J end by 4 bases, with 4 bases between. The CDR3 has 12 amino acids. Germline-derived CDR1 and CDR2 are LGHDT and YNNKEL (reference sequence).

This clone was picked up one time. V and J are TRBV14 and TRBJ2-3, with D possibly being TRBD2 (6 bases). Germline CDR1 is SGHDN and CDR2 is FVKESK. The ends were cut back, 1 base at V and 4 bases at J, with 9 bases in the middle. The CDR3 runs 14 residues. The CDR3 sequence is CASSQVSGADTQYF. The CDR3 DNA reads TGTGCCAGCAGCCAAGTGTCGGGGGCAGATACGCAGTATTTT.

This clone was picked up a small number of times. V is TRBV15 and J is TRBJ1-2; a possible D gene is TRBD1 (6 bases). CDR1 LNHNV and CDR2 YYDKDF come from the germline V gene (reference sequence). Deletions cut 0 bases from V and 7 bases from J, with 15 bases between. The CDR3 is 15 amino acids. CDR3 DNA sequence: TGTGCCACCAGCAGAGATCGGTACAGGGCGGCTGGCTACACCTTC. Its translation is CATSRDRYRAAGYTF. Supplemented by reference TRBV15 and TRBJ1-2, the full variable domain reads DAMVIQNPRYQVTQFGKPVTLSCSQTLNHNVMYWYQQKSSQAPKLLFHYYDKDFNNEADTPDNFQSRRPNTSFCFLDIRSPGLGDTAMYLCATSRDRYRAAGYTFGSGTRLTVV.

The V call is TRBV7-9, the J call TRBJ2-1, with a weak D call TRBD2 (6 bases). V was trimmed by 5 bases and J by 4 bases, leaving 15 bases between them. Germline loops: CDR1 SEHNR, CDR2 FQNEAQ (reference sequence). The CDR3 is made up of 15 amino acids. CDR3 sequence: CASSPAQRAYNEQFF. In DNA, the CDR3 is TGTGCCAGCAGCCCAGCTCAGCGGGCGTACAATGAGCAGTTCTTC.

The chain couples TRBV19 to TRBJ2-1; 8 positions agree with TRBD1. Germline CDR1 LNHDA, CDR2 SQIVND (reference sequence). The trim removed 4 bases at V and 8 bases at J, leaving 10 bases unmatched. The CDR3 length is 15 residues. CDR3 DNA: TGTGCCAGTAGTAGTAGACAGGGGACGGTCCATGAGCAGTTCTTC. Residues: CASSSRQGTVHEQFF.

This clone has a single count. This chain links TRBV11-2 with TRBJ1-4; D is perhaps TRBD1 (5 bases). From germline, CDR1 is SGHAT and CDR2 FQNNGV. Deletions cut 5 bases from V and 7 bases from J, with 20 bases between. The CDR3 loop spans 16 amino acids. The CDR3 here is CASSTYRRRRGEKLFF. The CDR3, as DNA: TGTGCCAGCAGCACATACAGGAGAAGGAGGGGTGAAAAACTGTTTTTT.

This clone has only one observation. V gene TRBV18 combines with J gene TRBJ2-2, with TRBD2 identical over 8 bases. The V gene's germline CDR1 is KGHSH and CDR2 LQKENI. Trimming removed 3 bases from V and 6 bases from J; junction bases left unmatched: 6. The CDR3 has 15 residues. CDR3 nucleotides: TGTGCCAGCTCACCCAGCGGGAGACTTGCCGGGGAGCTGTTTTTT. Protein product: CASSPSGRLAGELFF.

The V call is TRBV4-1, the J call TRBJ1-2, with 7 positions matching TRBD1. Per the germline V gene, CDR1 is MGHRA and CDR2 is YSYEKL. The CDR3 covers 15 residues. J lost 4 bases, V lost 4 bases, and 9 bases had no gene match. As DNA, the CDR3 is TGCGCCAGCAGCCCACCGGGACAGAATACCTATGGCTACACCTTC. This translates into CASSPPGQNTYGYTF.

The rearrangement joins TRBV5-6 to TRBJ1-4; 7 bases are a match to TRBD1. V shed 4 bases and J 8 bases; nucleotides not matched to a gene: 8. Germline V gives CDR1 SGHDT, CDR2 YYEEEE. The CDR3 is 14 amino acids. The CDR3 protein is CASSPGQDSEKLFF. DNA for the CDR3: TGTGCCAGCAGCCCTGGACAGGACTCCGAAAAACTGTTTTTT. Full variable domain (rest looked up from reference TRBV5-6 and TRBJ1-4): DAGVTQSPTHLIKTRGQQVTLRCSPKSGHDTVSWYQQALGQGPQFIFQYYEEEERQRGNFPDRFSGHQFPNYSSELNVNALLLGDSALYLCASSPGQDSEKLFFGSGTQLSVL.

The chain has TRBV29-1 and TRBJ1-2; maybe TRBD1 (6 bases). From germline, CDR1 is SQVTM and CDR2 ANQGSEA. Trimming pared 0 bases from V and 11 bases from J, leaving 19 bases between. The CDR3 length is 14 residues. CDR3 amino acids: CSVEESAGARGYTF. The CDR3 DNA sequence: TGCAGCGTTGAAGAGTCCGCGGGGGCCCGGGGGTACACCTTC. The full variable domain, with the rest looked up from reference TRBV29-1 and TRBJ1-2, is SAVISQKPSRDICQRGTSLTIQCQVDSQVTMMFWYRQQPGQSLTLIATANQGSEATYESGFVIDKFPISRPNLTFSTLTVSNMSPEDSSIYLCSVEESAGARGYTFGSGTRLTVV.

The genes are TRBV4-1 and TRBJ1-3; maybe TRBD1 (5 bases). Germline CDR1 MGHRA, CDR2 YSYEKL. The ends were cut back, 0 bases at V and 4 bases at J, with 13 bases in the middle. The CDR3 is made up of 16 amino acids. This chain's CDR3 is CASSQEPGLGGNTIYF. DNA of the CDR3: TGCGCCAGCAGCCAAGAACCAGGGTTAGGAGGAAACACCATATATTTT.

The rearrangement joins TRBV7-8 to TRBJ1-6; 8 bases map to TRBD1. Trimming cost V 6 bases and J 10 bases; bases outside gene matches: 8. Germline V gives CDR1 SGHVS, CDR2 FQNEAQ. This CDR3 is built from 14 residues. For the CDR3, the DNA is TGTGCCAGCAGTAAGGACAGGGAATTGTCACCCCTCCACTTT. Encoded protein: CASSKDRELSPLHF.

The chain employs TRBV2 and TRBJ1-2, with D tentatively TRBD1 (6 bases). This CDR3 is built from 13 residues. Germline assignment: CDR1 SNHLY and CDR2 FYNNEI. V dropped 7 bases and J dropped 4 bases, with 13 bases sitting between them. CDR3 nucleotide sequence: TGTGCCAGCAACGATCGACAGGTCTATGGCTACACCTTC. Protein sequence: CASNDRQVYGYTF.

V gene TRBV7-9 combines with J gene TRBJ2-1, with TRBD2 matching over 11 bases. The germline V gene encodes CDR1 SEHNR and CDR2 FQNEAQ (reference sequence). This CDR3 comprises 15 residues. V shed 5 bases and J 8 bases; nucleotides not matched to a gene: 8. This CDR3 is CASSATSGSFHEQFF. Here the CDR3 DNA reads TGTGCCAGCAGCGCCACTAGCGGGAGTTTCCATGAGCAGTTCTTC.

The rearrangement uses TRBV19 and TRBJ1-4; D is ambiguous. The CDR3 is 11 amino acids. V lost 6 bases, J lost 5 bases, and 4 bases lay in between. Germline assignment: CDR1 LNHDA and CDR2 SQIVND (reference sequence). The CDR3 sequence: CASSPNEKLFF. CDR3 DNA: TGTGCCAGTAGCCCAAATGAAAAACTGTTTTTT.

The genes are TRBV28 and TRBJ2-1; D gene ambiguous. Trimming took 5 bases from V and 9 from J, leaving 11 bases between them. Germline values: CDR1 MDHEN, CDR2 SYDVKM. CDR3 length equals 12 residues. CDR3 region: CASSTPTLEQFF. The CDR3 DNA follows: TGTGCCAGCAGTACTCCTACTCTTGAGCAGTTCTTC.

The chain couples TRBV28 to TRBJ1-2; 8 nucleotides agree with TRBD1. J was trimmed by 3 bases and V by 5 bases; bases with no gene match: 8. This CDR3 comprises 15 residues. From germline, CDR1 is MDHEN and CDR2 SYDVKM. The CDR3 DNA follows: TGTGCCAGCAGTCCTGGACAGGGACGATACTATGGCTACACCTTC. Translated, it gives CASSPGQGRYYGYTF.

This clone was observed a few times. The V and J genes are TRBV10-3 and TRBJ2-2, with 8 bases identical to TRBD1. The junction had 6 bases not matched to a gene; V was cut back by 4 bases and J by 8 bases. In germline, CDR1 is ENHRY, CDR2 SYGVKD. CDR3 length equals 14 residues. CDR3 DNA: TGTGCCATCAGTGCCGACAGGGGATTGGGGGAGCTGTTTTTT. This encodes CAISADRGLGELFF.

This sequence joins TRBV10-3 and TRBJ2-2, with 7 positions matching TRBD1. CDR1 is ENHRY and CDR2 is SYGVKD in the germline V gene. The CDR3 consists of 15 residues. V was clipped by 6 bases and J by 2 bases; unmatched bases: 6. The DNA of the CDR3 is TGTGCCATCAGCAGGACAGGACTTAACACCGGGGAGCTGTTTTTT. Protein: CAISRTGLNTGELFF.

The chain recombines TRBV6-5 with TRBJ2-7, with a possible D match to TRBD1 (5 bases). The CDR3 is 13 residues long. Trimming took 7 bases from V and 2 from J, leaving 12 bases between them. From germline, CDR1 is MNHEY and CDR2 SVGAGI. CDR3 sequence (DNA): TGTGCCAGCACGAAGGGGCCTACCTACGAGCAGTACTTC. Its translation: CASTKGPTYEQYF.